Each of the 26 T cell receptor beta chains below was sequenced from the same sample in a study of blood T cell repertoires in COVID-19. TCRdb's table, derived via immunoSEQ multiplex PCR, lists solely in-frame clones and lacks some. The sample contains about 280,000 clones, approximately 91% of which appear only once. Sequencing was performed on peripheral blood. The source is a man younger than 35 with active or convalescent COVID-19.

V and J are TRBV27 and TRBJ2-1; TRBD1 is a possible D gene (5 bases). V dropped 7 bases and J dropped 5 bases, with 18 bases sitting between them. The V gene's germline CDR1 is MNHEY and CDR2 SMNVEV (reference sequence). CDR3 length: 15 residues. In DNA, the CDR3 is TGTGCCAGCACCACCAGGGTAGGGATCCACAATGAGCAGTTCTTC. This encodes CASTTRVGIHNEQFF.

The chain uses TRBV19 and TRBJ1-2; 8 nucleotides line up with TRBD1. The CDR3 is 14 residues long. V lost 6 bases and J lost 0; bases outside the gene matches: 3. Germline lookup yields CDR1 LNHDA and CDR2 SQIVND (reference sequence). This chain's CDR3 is CASSGQGANYGYTF. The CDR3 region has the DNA TGTGCCAGTAGCGGACAGGGAGCTAACTATGGCTACACCTTC.

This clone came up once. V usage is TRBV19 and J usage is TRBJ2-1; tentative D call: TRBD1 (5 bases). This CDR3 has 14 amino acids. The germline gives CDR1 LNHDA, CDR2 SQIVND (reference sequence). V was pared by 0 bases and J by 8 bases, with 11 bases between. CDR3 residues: CASSIDPTGYEQFF. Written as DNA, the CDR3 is TGTGCCAGTAGTATAGATCCCACAGGCTATGAGCAGTTCTTC.

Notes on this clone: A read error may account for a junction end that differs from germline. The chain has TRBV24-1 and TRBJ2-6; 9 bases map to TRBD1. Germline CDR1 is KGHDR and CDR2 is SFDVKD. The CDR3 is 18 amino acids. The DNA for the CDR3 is TGTGCCACCAGTGATTGCCGGGACAGGGATGGAGGGGGCAACGTCCTGACTTTC. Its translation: CATSDCRDRDGGGNVLTF.

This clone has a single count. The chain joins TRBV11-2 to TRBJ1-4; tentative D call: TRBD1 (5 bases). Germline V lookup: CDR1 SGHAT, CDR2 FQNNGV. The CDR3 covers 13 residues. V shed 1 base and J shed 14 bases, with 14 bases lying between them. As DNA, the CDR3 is TGTGCCAGCAGCTTAGCCCGGCAGGGTATCCTGTTTTTT. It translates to CASSLARQGILFF.

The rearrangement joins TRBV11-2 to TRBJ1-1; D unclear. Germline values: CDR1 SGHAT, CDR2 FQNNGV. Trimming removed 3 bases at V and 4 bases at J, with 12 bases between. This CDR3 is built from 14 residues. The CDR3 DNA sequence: TGTGCCAGCAGCTTCGGAGGGTGGGGCACTGAAGCTTTCTTT. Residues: CASSFGGWGTEAFF. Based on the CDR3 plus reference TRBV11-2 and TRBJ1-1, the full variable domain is EAGVAQSPRYKIIEKRQSVAFWCNPISGHATLYWYQQILGQGPKLLIQFQNNGVVDDSQLPKDRFSAERLKGVDSTLKIQPAKLEDSAVYLCASSFGGWGTEAFFGQGTRLTVV.

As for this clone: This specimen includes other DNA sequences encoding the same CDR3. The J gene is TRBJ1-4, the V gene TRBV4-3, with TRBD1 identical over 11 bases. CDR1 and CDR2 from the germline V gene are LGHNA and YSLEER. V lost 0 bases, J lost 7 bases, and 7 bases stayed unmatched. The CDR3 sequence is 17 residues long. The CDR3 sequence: CASSQDSPGQGGEKLFF. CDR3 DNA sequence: TGCGCCAGCAGCCAAGATTCTCCGGGACAGGGGGGTGAAAAACTGTTTTTT.

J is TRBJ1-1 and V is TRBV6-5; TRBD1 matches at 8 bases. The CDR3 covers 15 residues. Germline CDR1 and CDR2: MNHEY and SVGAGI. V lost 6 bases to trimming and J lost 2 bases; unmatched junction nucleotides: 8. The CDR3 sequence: CASSGWTGFNTEAFF. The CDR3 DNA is TGTGCCAGCAGCGGATGGACAGGGTTCAACACTGAAGCTTTCTTT.

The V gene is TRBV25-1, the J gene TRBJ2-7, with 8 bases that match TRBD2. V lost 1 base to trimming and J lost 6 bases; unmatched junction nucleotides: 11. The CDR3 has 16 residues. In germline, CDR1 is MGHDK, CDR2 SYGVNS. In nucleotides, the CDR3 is TGTGCCAGCAGTGAATTTAACGGCCCAGCGGGGGTCGAGCAGTACTTC. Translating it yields CASSEFNGPAGVEQYF.

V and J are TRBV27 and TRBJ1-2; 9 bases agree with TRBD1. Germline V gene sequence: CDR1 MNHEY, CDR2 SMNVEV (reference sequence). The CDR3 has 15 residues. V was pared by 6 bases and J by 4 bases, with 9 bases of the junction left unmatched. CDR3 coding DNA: TGTGCCAGCAGCCCAGGACAGGGGCCATCCTATGGCTACACCTTC. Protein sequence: CASSPGQGPSYGYTF.

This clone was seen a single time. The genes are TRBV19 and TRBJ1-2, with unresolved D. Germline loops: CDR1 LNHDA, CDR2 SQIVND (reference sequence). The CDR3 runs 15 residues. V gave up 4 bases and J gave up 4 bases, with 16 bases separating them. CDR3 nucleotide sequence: TGTGCCAGTAGTACCGGTGGAGGGCTGGGCTATGGCTACACCTTC. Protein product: CASSTGGGLGYGYTF.

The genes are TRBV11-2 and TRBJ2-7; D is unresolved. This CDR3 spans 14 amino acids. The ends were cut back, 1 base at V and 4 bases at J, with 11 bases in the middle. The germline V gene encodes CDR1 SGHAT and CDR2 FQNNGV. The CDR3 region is CASSLAPQSYEQYF. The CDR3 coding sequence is TGTGCCAGCAGCTTAGCCCCACAATCATACGAGCAGTACTTC.

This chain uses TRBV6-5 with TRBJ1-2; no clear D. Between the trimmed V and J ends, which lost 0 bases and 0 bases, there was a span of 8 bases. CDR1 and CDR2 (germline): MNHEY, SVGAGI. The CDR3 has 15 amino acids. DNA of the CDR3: TGTGCCAGCAGTTACTCATCGGGAGCTAACTATGGCTACACCTTC. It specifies CASSYSSGANYGYTF.

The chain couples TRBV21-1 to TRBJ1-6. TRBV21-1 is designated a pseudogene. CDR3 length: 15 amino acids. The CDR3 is CASSKASAYNSPLHF. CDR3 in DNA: TGTGCCAGCAGCAAAGCATCGGCCTATAATTCACCCCTCCACTTT.

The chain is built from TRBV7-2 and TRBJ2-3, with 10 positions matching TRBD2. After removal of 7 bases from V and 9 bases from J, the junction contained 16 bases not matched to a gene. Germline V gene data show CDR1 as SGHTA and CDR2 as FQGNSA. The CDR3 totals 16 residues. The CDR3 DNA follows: TGTGCCAGCACCCCTCGGGCTAGCGGGGGCTTAGGGACGCAGTATTTT. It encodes CASTPRASGGLGTQYF.

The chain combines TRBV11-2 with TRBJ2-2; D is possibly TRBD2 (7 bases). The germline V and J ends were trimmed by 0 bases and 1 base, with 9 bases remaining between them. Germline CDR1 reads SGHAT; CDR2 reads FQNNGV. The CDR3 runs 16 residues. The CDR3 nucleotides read TGTGCCAGCAGCTTAGAGGGAGGGGGGAACACCGGGGAGCTGTTTTTT. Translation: CASSLEGGGNTGELFF.

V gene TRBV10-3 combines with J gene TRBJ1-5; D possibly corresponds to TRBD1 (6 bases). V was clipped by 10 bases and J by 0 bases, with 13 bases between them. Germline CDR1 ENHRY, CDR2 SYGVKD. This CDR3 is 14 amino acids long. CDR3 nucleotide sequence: TGTGCCACGGGAGGGGGGATTAGCAATCAGCCCCAGCATTTT. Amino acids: CATGGGISNQPQHF.

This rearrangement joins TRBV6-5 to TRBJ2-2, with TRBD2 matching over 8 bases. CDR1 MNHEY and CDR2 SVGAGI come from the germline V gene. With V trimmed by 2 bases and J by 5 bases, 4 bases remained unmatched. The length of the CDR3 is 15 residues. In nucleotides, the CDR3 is TGTGCCAGCAGTTACCGGGGGGGGCCGACCGGGGAGCTGTTTTTT. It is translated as CASSYRGGPTGELFF.

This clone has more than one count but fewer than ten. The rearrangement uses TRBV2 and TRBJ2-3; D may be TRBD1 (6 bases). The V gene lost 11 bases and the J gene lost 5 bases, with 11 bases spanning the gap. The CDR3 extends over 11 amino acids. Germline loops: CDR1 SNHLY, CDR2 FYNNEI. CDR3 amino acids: CAERGGDTQYF. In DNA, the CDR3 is TGTGCCGAGCGAGGGGGAGATACGCAGTATTTT.

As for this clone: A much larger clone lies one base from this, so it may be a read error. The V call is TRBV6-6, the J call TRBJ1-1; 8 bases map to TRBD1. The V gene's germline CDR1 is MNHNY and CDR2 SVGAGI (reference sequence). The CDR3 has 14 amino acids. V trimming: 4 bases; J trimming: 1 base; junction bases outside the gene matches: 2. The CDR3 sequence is CASSFGQGNTEAFF. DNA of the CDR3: TGTGCCAGCAGTTTCGGACAGGGGAACACTGAAGCTTTCTTT.

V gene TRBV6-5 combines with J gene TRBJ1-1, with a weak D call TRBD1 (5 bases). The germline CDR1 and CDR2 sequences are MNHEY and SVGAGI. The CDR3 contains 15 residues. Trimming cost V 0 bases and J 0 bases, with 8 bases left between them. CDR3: CASSYSGDLNTEAFF. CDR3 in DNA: TGTGCCAGCAGTTACTCCGGGGACTTGAACACTGAAGCTTTCTTT.

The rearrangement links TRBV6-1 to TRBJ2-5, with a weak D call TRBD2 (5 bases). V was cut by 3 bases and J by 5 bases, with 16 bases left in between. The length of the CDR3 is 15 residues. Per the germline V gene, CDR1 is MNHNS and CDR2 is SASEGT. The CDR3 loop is CASSEVRGSLETQYF. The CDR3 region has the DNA TGTGCCAGCAGTGAGGTACGGGGTTCTTTGGAGACCCAGTACTTC.

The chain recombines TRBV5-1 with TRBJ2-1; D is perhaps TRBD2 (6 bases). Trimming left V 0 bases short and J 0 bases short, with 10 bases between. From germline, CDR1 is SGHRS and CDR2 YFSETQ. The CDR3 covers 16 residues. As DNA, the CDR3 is TGCGCCAGCAGCTTGGGCGGGGTGAGCTCCTACAATGAGCAGTTCTTC. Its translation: CASSLGGVSSYNEQFF.

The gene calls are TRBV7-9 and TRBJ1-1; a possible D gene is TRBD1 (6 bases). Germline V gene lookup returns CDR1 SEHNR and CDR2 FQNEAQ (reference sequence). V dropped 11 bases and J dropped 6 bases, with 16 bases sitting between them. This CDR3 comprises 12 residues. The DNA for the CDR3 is TGTGCCGTACTGGGGGCTGGCCCTGAAGCTTTCTTT. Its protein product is CAVLGAGPEAFF.

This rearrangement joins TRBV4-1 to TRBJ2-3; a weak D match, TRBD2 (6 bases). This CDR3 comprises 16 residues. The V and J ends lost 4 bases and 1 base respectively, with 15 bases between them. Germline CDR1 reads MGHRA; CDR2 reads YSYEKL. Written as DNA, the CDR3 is TGCGCCAGCAGCCCTTCTGGCGGGGCCCGCACAGATACGCAGTATTTT. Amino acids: CASSPSGGARTDTQYF.

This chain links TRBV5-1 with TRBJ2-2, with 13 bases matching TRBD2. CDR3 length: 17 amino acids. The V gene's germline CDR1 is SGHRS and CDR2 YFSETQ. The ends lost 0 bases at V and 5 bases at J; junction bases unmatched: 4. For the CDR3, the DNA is TGCGCCAGCAGCTTGGAGACTAGCGGGGGGACAACCGGGGAGCTGTTTTTT. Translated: CASSLETSGGTTGELFF.